The clone carrying this T cell receptor (beta chain) has at least ten counts. Its specificity is not known. Trimming left V 0 bases short and J 12 bases short, with 12 bases between. The germline CDR1 and CDR2 sequences are SGHRS and YFSETQ. This CDR3 is 13 amino acids long. The sample belongs to a study of human T cells and chemical hapten exposure. Study results and limitations: Alopecia in all donors means immunity may differ from healthy individuals.

TCRdb fed the RACE reads into MiXCR, producing one record per CDR3 protein. The sample shows 380,000 or so distinct CDR3 sequences, roughly 5% of them seen only once. As for time point: patch test 1, 2 weeks after DPC sensitization. Treatment given: therapeutic diphenylcyclopropenone sensitization with weekly scalp DPC. Those who donated were patients with alopecia, 18 to 70 years of age, and suitable for DPC. This rearrangement joins TRBV5-1 to TRBJ1-4; D unclear. Sequenced here: whole blood, sampled in connection with sensitization to the hapten diphenylcyclopropenone (DPC). The sequence was obtained from a woman aged 45-60 years with alopecia areata. Some clones in this sample may be carry-over from other donors' samples. CDR3 nucleotide sequence: TGCGCCAGCAGCTTGGATGGAGGTTTGGAACTGTTTTTT. Amino acids: CASSLDGGLELFF.